This T cell receptor beta chain was recorded in a study of OX40 agonist ivuxolimab in advanced cancers. Study-wide context: The drug used for patients, ivuxolimab, was an agonistic anti-OX40 (CD134) antibody. Partial responses were recorded for three patients, including one with hepatocellular carcinoma and two with cutaneous melanoma.

The length of the CDR3 is 14 residues. With 7 bases clipped from V and 3 bases from J, the junction kept 8 bases outside the gene matches. Per germline, CDR1 LNHDA and CDR2 SQIVND (reference sequence). Measured with immunoSEQ multiplex PCR; TCRdb has only the in-frame clones, and not every one. Here the sample spans roughly 110,000 clones, just over 90% being singletons. The sequencing here drew on CD4+ or CD8+ T cells sorted from blood, taken in a trial of the OX40 agonist ivuxolimab. This sequence originates from an adult with an advanced solid tumor such as melanoma, head and neck, liver or kidney cancer. The chain has TRBV19 and TRBJ2-5; the match to TRBD1 covers 7 bases. CDR3 amino acids: CASKEDRSKETQYF. CDR3 nucleotides: TGTGCCAGTAAGGAGGACAGGTCAAAAGAGACCCAGTACTTC.